A selection of T cell receptor beta chains follows, all from one sample in a study of low-dose radiotherapy and immunotherapy resistance in tumors. TCRdb re-analysed the reads in MiXCR, keeping a single row per CDR3 protein. The data hold tens of thousands of distinct CDR3 sequences, with 31% observed a single time. The specimen comprised PBMCs, sampled before treatment. All receptors come from a male donor with gallbladder cancer. CDR3s include the opening cysteine and the closing phenylalanine or tryptophan. D genes are given only for firm matches. Size values are once, few and many counts, or a class for expanded clones, and some rows have none.

clone size,J gene,V gene,D gene,CDR3 protein,CDR3 DNA
many,TRBJ2-3,TRBV3-1,.,CASSQAGRVTSTDTQYF,TGTGCCAGCAGCCAAGCAGGGCGAGTCACTAGCACAGATACGCAGTATTTT
.,TRBJ2-1,TRBV5-4,TRBD2,CASSSPRGRDEQFF,TGTGCCAGCAGCTCTCCGCGGGGGAGGGATGAGCAGTTCTTC
many,TRBJ2-7,TRBV6-2/TRBV6-3,.,CATKLGADYEQYF,TGTGCCACCAAGCTGGGGGCGGACTACGAGCAGTACTTC
.,TRBJ1-6,TRBV28,.,CASRPGDSPLHF,TGTGCCAGCAGGCCCGGCGATTCACCCCTCCACTTT
.,TRBJ2-7,TRBV5-1,TRBD2,CASSSLISGSNEQYF,TGCGCCAGCAGCTCCCTGATTAGCGGGAGTAACGAGCAGTACTTC
many,TRBJ2-3,TRBV7-2,.,CASSLDTATDTQYF,TGTGCCAGCAGCTTAGACACGGCTACAGATACGCAGTATTTT
.,TRBJ2-5,TRBV29-1,.,CSVATRWQETQYF,TGCAGCGTTGCCACTAGATGGCAAGAGACCCAGTACTTC
.,TRBJ2-1,TRBV6-6,.,CASSWASGNHRKSSYNEQFF,TGTGCCAGCAGTTGGGCCTCCGGGAATCATCGAAAGAGCTCCTACAATGAGCAGTTCTTC
many,TRBJ1-2,TRBV9,TRBD1,CASSVPGGNYGYTF,TGTGCCAGCAGCGTACCAGGGGGCAACTATGGCTACACCTTC
many,TRBJ2-7,TRBV7-2,.,CASSLVGARAREQYF,TGTGCCAGCAGCTTAGTAGGAGCTCGCGCGCGCGAGCAGTACTTC
many,TRBJ2-2,TRBV20-1,.,CSARRQANTGELFF,TGCAGTGCTAGGCGGCAGGCGAACACCGGGGAGCTGTTTTTT
many,TRBJ2-3,TRBV15,.,CATSRDRDTQYF,TGTGCCACCAGCAGAGATCGAGATACGCAGTATTTT
many,TRBJ2-1,TRBV13,.,CASSERTGPYEQFF,TGTGCCAGCAGCGAAAGGACTGGGCCCTATGAGCAGTTCTTC
many,TRBJ1-1,TRBV5-4,.,CASSLVQENTEAFF,TGTGCCAGCAGCTTGGTTCAGGAGAACACTGAAGCTTTCTTT
many,TRBJ2-7,TRBV7-2,.,CASSLASGRYEQYF,TGTGCCAGCAGCTTAGCTAGCGGCCGCTACGAGCAGTACTTC
many,TRBJ2-3,TRBV12-3/TRBV12-4,.,CASSLPGGTDTQYF,TGTGCCAGCAGTCTCCCCGGGGGCACAGATACGCAGTATTTT
many,TRBJ1-2,TRBV4-1,.,CASSQSVGSYYGYTF,TGCGCCAGCAGCCAATCGGTTGGGTCCTACTATGGCTACACCTTC
.,TRBJ2-6,TRBV13,TRBD1,CASSPGTGASGANVLTF,TGTGCCAGCAGCCCCGGGACAGGGGCCTCTGGGGCCAACGTCCTGACTTTC
many,TRBJ2-1,TRBV11-3,.,CASSLVSHNEQFF,TGTGCCAGCAGCTTAGTTTCCCACAATGAGCAGTTCTTC
many,TRBJ2-7,TRBV29-1,TRBD1,CSAGQGASEQYF,TGCAGCGCGGGACAGGGGGCCAGCGAGCAGTACTTC
few,TRBJ2-2,TRBV5-1,.,CASSLALGANTGELFF,TGCGCCAGCAGCCTGGCGCTGGGGGCGAACACCGGGGAGCTGTTTTTT
many,TRBJ2-7,TRBV5-1,.,CASSSTYEQYF,TGCGCCAGCAGCTCAACCTACGAGCAGTACTTC
.,TRBJ2-2,TRBV5-1,.,CASSPTASTGELFF,TGCGCCAGCAGTCCGACAGCAAGCACCGGGGAGCTGTTTTTT
many,TRBJ2-7,TRBV19,.,CASSRQVAPYEQYF,TGTGCCAGTAGTCGACAGGTAGCCCCCTACGAGCAGTACTTC
.,TRBJ2-2,TRBV5-5,TRBD2,CASSLGLAGGPGELFF,TGTGCCAGCAGCTTGGGCCTAGCGGGAGGGCCAGGGGAGCTGTTTTTT
.,TRBJ2-7,TRBV18,.,CASSPDDSYEQYF,TGTGCCAGCTCACCGGACGACAGCTACGAGCAGTACTTC
.,TRBJ2-1,TRBV4-2,.,CASSPPGASSYNEQFF,TGTGCCAGCAGCCCCCCGGGAGCTAGCTCCTACAATGAGCAGTTCTTC
.,TRBJ2-7,TRBV6-1,.,CASSTPSSYEQYF,TGTGCCAGCAGTACTCCGAGCTCCTACGAGCAGTACTTC
many,TRBJ1-2,TRBV2,.,CASSNVDRIRGYTF,TGTGCCAGCAGTAACGTCGACAGGATTCGTGGCTACACCTTC
many,TRBJ2-5,TRBV20-1,.,CSSAGTRGRSQYF,TGCAGTTCGGCCGGGACGAGGGGCCGGAGCCAGTACTTC
few,TRBJ2-3,TRBV7-2,TRBD1,CASSPRKGGPSTDTQYF,TGTGCCAGCAGCCCTAGAAAAGGGGGCCCTAGCACAGATACGCAGTATTTT
.,TRBJ2-1,TRBV15,.,CATSRSSFNEQFF,TGTGCCACCAGCAGATCTAGTTTCAATGAGCAGTTCTTC
few,TRBJ2-1,TRBV12-3/TRBV12-4,.,CASSRAGSNAYNEQFF,TGTGCCAGCAGCCGCGCAGGGTCTAATGCCTACAATGAGCAGTTCTTC
many,TRBJ2-1,TRBV6-2/TRBV6-3,.,CASGYGLSYNEQFF,TGTGCCAGCGGATACGGGCTCTCCTACAATGAGCAGTTCTTC
.,TRBJ2-1,TRBV5-1,TRBD2,CASSLQTSGSYNEQFF,TGCGCCAGCAGCTTGCAGACTAGCGGTTCCTACAATGAGCAGTTCTTC
.,TRBJ2-3,TRBV6-8,.,CASSSPGLGPDTQYF,TGTGCCAGCAGTTCCCCCGGGTTGGGGCCAGATACGCAGTATTTT
few,TRBJ1-2,TRBV5-6,.,CASSPVGGLNYGYTF,TGTGCCAGCAGCCCGGTAGGGGGGCTAAACTATGGCTACACCTTC
many,TRBJ2-3,TRBV4-1,TRBD1,CASSQEGDRGTDTQYF,TGCGCCAGCAGCCAAGAAGGGGACAGGGGAACAGATACGCAGTATTTT
many,TRBJ2-3,TRBV7-2,TRBD2,CASSLALAEPDTQYF,TGTGCCAGCAGCTTAGCCCTAGCGGAGCCAGATACGCAGTATTTT
many,TRBJ1-4,TRBV6-6,.,CASSSSGEKLFF,TGTGCCAGCAGTTCGAGTGGTGAAAAACTGTTTTTT
.,TRBJ1-4,TRBV28,.,CASSFVASRLMKKLFF,TGTGCCAGCAGTTTCGTCGCTTCCCGACTAATGAAAAAACTGTTTTTT
many,TRBJ2-1,TRBV7-2,.,CASSPGFYEQFF,TGTGCCAGCAGCCCCGGGTTTTATGAGCAGTTCTTC
.,TRBJ1-2,TRBV24-1,TRBD1,CATSDADRASYGYTF,TGTGCCACCAGTGATGCTGACAGGGCGTCCTATGGCTACACCTTC
.,TRBJ2-2,TRBV9,.,CASSVGVGELFF,TGTGCCAGCAGCGTAGGGGTAGGGGAGCTGTTTTTT
medium-sized,TRBJ1-2,TRBV5-1,TRBD1,CASRQGASEGYTF,TGCGCCAGCAGGCAGGGGGCATCGGAAGGCTACACCTTC
medium-sized,TRBJ1-6,TRBV6-1,.,CASSEEGGPYNSPLHF,TGTGCCAGCAGTGAAGAGGGCGGACCCTATAATTCACCCCTCCACTTT
.,TRBJ2-7,TRBV5-1,TRBD2,CASSLVAGGSYEQYF,TGCGCCAGCAGCTTGGTAGCGGGAGGATCCTACGAGCAGTACTTC
.,TRBJ1-1,TRBV28,.,CASSLPGTLNTEAFF,TGTGCCAGCAGTTTGCCAGGGACCTTGAACACTGAAGCTTTCTTT
.,TRBJ2-6,TRBV6-2/TRBV6-3,TRBD1,CASNPGTGPEANVLTF,TGTGCCAGCAATCCCGGGACAGGGCCCGAGGCCAACGTCCTGACTTTC
.,TRBJ1-5,TRBV13,.,CARATPGHSNQPQHF,TGTGCCAGAGCGACCCCGGGGCACAGCAATCAGCCCCAGCATTTT
.,TRBJ2-5,TRBV5-6,.,CASSSLPQETQYF,TGTGCCAGCAGCTCTCTCCCCCAAGAGACCCAGTACTTC
many,TRBJ2-3,TRBV10-3,TRBD2,CAISESGLAGGTDTQYF,TGTGCCATCAGTGAGTCTGGACTAGCGGGAGGCACAGATACGCAGTATTTT
many,TRBJ1-5,TRBV2,.,CASSEALRQNQPQHF,TGTGCCAGCAGTGAAGCGCTGCGGCAAAATCAGCCCCAGCATTTT
.,TRBJ2-7,TRBV5-1,.,CASSKESSYEQYF,TGCGCCAGCAGCAAAGAGAGCTCCTACGAGCAGTACTTC
few,TRBJ2-3,TRBV20-1,.,CSARWGADTQYF,TGCAGTGCTAGATGGGGCGCAGATACGCAGTATTTT
few,TRBJ2-2,TRBV3-1,.,CASSPRGTVPNTGELFF,TGTGCCAGCAGCCCCAGGGGTACAGTCCCGAACACCGGGGAGCTGTTTTTT
.,TRBJ2-7,TRBV24-1,TRBD2,CATSELAGVYEQYF,TGTGCCACCAGTGAGCTAGCGGGTGTATACGAGCAGTACTTC
many,TRBJ1-1,TRBV4-2,.,CASSQDPWDMNTEAFF,TGTGCCAGCAGCCAAGACCCGTGGGACATGAACACTGAAGCTTTCTTT
many,TRBJ2-3,TRBV4-2,TRBD1,CASSQLPGQGGQDTQYF,TGTGCCAGCAGCCAGCTCCCGGGACAGGGCGGACAAGATACGCAGTATTTT
many,TRBJ1-5,TRBV29-1,.,CSVGPDSNQPQHF,TGCAGCGTGGGCCCGGACAGCAATCAGCCCCAGCATTTT